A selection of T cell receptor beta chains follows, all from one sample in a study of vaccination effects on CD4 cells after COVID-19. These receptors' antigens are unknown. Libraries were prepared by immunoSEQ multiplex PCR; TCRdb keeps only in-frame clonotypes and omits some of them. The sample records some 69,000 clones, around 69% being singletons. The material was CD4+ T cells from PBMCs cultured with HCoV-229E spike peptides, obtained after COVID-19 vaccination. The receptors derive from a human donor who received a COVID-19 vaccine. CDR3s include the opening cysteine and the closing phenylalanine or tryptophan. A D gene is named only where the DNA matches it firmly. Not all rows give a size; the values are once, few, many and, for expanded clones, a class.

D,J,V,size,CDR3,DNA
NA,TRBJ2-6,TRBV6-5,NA,CASSSPGSGANVLTF,TGTGCCAGCAGTTCTCCCGGATCTGGGGCCAACGTCCTGACTTTC
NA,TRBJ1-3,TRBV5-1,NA,CASSNGPGNTIYF,TGCGCCAGCAGCAATGGACCTGGAAACACCATATATTTT
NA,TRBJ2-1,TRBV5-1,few,CASRGRGMAYNEQFF,TGCGCCAGCAGAGGTCGGGGGATGGCTTACAATGAGCAGTTCTTC
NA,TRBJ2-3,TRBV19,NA,CASKALEGTDTQYF,TGTGCCAGTAAGGCGTTGGAGGGCACAGATACGCAGTATTTT
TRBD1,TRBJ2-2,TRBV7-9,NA,CASSLRTGGNTGELFF,TGTGCCAGCAGCTTACGGACAGGGGGCAACACCGGGGAGCTGTTTTTT
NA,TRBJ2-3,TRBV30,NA,CAWSVENTDTQYF,TGTGCCTGGAGTGTAGAGAACACAGATACGCAGTATTTT
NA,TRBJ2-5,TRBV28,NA,CASSFSVKRQETQYF,TGTGCCAGCAGTTTCTCGGTTAAAAGGCAAGAGACCCAGTACTTC
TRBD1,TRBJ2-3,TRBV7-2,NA,CASSGRDRTLAQIDTQYF,TGTGCCAGCAGCGGACGGGACAGGACATTGGCTCAGATAGATACGCAGTATTTT
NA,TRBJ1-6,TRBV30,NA,CAWSGERRVSPLHF,TGTGCCTGGAGTGGGGAAAGGAGGGTTTCACCCCTCCACTTT
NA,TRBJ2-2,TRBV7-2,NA,CASSLASQGGELFF,TGTGCCAGCAGCTTAGCGAGCCAAGGCGGGGAGCTGTTTTTT
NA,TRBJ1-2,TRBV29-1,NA,CSVERATGYGYTF,TGCAGCGTTGAAAGAGCGACAGGCTATGGCTACACCTTC
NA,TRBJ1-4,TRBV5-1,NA,CASSSFGGPTEKLFF,TGCGCCAGCAGCTCATTTGGGGGACCCACGGAAAAACTGTTTTTT
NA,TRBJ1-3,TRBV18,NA,CASSPQGSSSGNTIYF,TGTGCCAGCTCACCACAGGGGTCTAGCTCTGGAAACACCATATATTTT
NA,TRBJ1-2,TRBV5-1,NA,CASSLGSSNYGYTF,TGCGCCAGCAGCTTGGGGAGTAGTAACTATGGCTACACCTTC
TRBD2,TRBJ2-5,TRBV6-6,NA,CASSFSGGQETQYF,TGTGCCAGCAGTTTTTCGGGGGGGCAAGAGACCCAGTACTTC
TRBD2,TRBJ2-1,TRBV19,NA,CASSIASGGARREQFF,TGTGCCAGTAGTATAGCTAGCGGGGGGGCTCGTCGTGAGCAGTTCTTC
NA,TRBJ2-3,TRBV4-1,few,CASSQAGTAGVTQYF,TGCGCCAGCAGCCAAGCCGGGACGGCTGGTGTTACGCAGTATTTT
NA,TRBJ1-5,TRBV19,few,CASSIDEGSNQPQHF,TGTGCCAGTAGTATAGACGAGGGTAGCAATCAGCCCCAGCATTTT
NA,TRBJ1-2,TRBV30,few,CAWSRLSDGYGYTF,TGTGCCTGGAGTAGACTCTCGGATGGGTATGGCTACACCTTC
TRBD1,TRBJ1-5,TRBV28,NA,CASRFDRGYNQPQHF,TGTGCCAGCAGGTTCGACAGGGGATACAATCAGCCCCAGCATTTT
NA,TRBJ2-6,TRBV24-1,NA,CATSGRSRSGANVLTF,TGTGCCACCAGTGGCAGGTCCCGCTCTGGGGCCAACGTCCTGACTTTC
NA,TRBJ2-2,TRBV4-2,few,CASSQAVSQVELFF,TGTGCCAGCAGCCAAGCGGTCTCTCAGGTGGAGCTGTTTTTT
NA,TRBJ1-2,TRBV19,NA,CASSPASRYGYTF,TGTGCCAGTAGCCCGGCTAGTAGGTATGGCTACACCTTC
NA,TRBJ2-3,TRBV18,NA,CASSPPIRARGADTQYF,TGTGCCAGCTCACCACCGATACGGGCTCGAGGGGCAGATACGCAGTATTTT
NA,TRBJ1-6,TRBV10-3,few,CAISEVGGSSYNSPLHF,TGTGCCATCAGTGAAGTGGGCGGGAGCTCCTATAATTCACCCCTCCACTTT
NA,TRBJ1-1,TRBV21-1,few,CASSRQGQAFF,TGTGCCAGCAGTCGACAGGGTCAAGCTTTCTTT
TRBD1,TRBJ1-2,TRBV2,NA,CASSATGGKAGYTF,TGTGCCAGCAGTGCGACAGGGGGCAAGGCTGGCTACACCTTC
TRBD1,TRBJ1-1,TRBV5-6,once,CASSFWGRVETGGEMAFF,TGTGCCAGCAGCTTTTGGGGGCGGGTGGAAACAGGGGGAGAAATGGCTTTCTTT
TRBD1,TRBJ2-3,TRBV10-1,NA,CASSESRTGATDTQYF,TGCGCCAGCAGTGAGTCGAGGACAGGAGCTACAGATACGCAGTATTTT